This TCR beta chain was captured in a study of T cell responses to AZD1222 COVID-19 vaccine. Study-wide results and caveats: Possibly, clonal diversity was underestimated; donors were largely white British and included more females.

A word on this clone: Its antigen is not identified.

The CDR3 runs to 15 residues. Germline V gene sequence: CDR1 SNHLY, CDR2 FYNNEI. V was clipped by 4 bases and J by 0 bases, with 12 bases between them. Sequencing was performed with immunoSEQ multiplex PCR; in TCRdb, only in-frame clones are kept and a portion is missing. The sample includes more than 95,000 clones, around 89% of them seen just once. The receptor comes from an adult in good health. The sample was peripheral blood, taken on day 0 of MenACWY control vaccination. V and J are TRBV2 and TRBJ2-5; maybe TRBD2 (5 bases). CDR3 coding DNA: TGTGCCAGCAGTGGAGGACGGGGTGACCAAGAGACCCAGTACTTC. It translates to CASSGGRGDQETQYF.